This TCR beta chain was sequenced in a study of blood T cell repertoires in COVID-19. The overall study: Material from acute and convalescent COVID-19 was sourced from the United States, Italy and Spain. T cells, B-cell-depleted T cells, or PBMCs supplied cDNA or gDNA.

CDR1 is MNHEY and CDR2 is SVGAGI in the germline V gene. Trimming shortened V by 0 bases and J by 0 bases, and 11 bases separated the two germline ends. The CDR3 spans 16 residues. Original handling: Reference gene primer amplification in the assay estimated nucleated cell counts. Assay used: immunoSEQ multiplex PCR; TCRdb lists only in-frame clones, some missing. The D gene and trimming were derived from the DNA, and the V and J assignments and clone size from that table. The table has tens of thousands of clones, approximately 88% seen once. This clone appeared once. The TCR sequence derives from a woman in her 70s with acute or convalescent COVID-19. Source material: peripheral blood. V and J are TRBV6-5 and TRBJ1-1, with D perhaps matching TRBD1 (5 bases). CDR3 sequence (DNA): TGTGCCAGCAGTTACTCCCCGGGACTCCTGAACACTGAAGCTTTCTTT. Translation gives CASSYSPGLLNTEAFF.